A selection of T cell receptor beta chains follows, all from one sample in a study of T cell repertoires and HLA-DP antigens. Here immunoSEQ multiplex PCR was the method, and the copy in TCRdb shows in-frame clones only, minus some. The data contain approximately 100,000 clones, approximately 86% of them singletons. The antigens of these receptors remain unknown. Sequencing input: CD4+ T cells from PBMCs. The receptor source for this set is a middle-aged man in good health and CMV-seronegative. Each CDR3 is given with its conserved first and last residue. The D gene is left open where the match is weak. Clone size is given for some rows only: seen once, a few or many times, or a class if the clone is expanded.

abundance,j_gene,d_gene,v_gene,CDR3nt,CDR3aa
NA,TRBJ1-3,TRBD1,TRBV30,TGTGCCTGGAGTGCAGGGGGCAAGAGAAACACCATATATTTT,CAWSAGGKRNTIYF
NA,TRBJ2-3,NA,TRBV30,TGTGCCTGGAAGGCGGACAGAAATACAGATACGCAGTATTTT,CAWKADRNTDTQYF
NA,TRBJ2-3,TRBD2,TRBV7-9,TGTGCCAGCAGCCCGCGCCTCGCAAGAGGCGGGAGAAATACGCAGTATTTT,CASSPRLARGGRNTQYF
NA,TRBJ1-4,NA,TRBV27,TGTGCCAGCAGTTTGCTCGGGAAACCTGAAAAACTGTTTTTT,CASSLLGKPEKLFF
NA,TRBJ2-3,TRBD2,TRBV7-2,TGTGCCAGCTCTTTACTCGCGGGGGTCAGCACAGATACGCAGTATTTT,CASSLLAGVSTDTQYF
NA,TRBJ2-1,NA,TRBV4-2,TGTGCCAGCAGCCAGCCCCCCCTCAATGAGCAGTTCTTC,CASSQPPLNEQFF
NA,TRBJ1-3,NA,TRBV6-5,TGTGCCAGCAGTTACTCGTCCAAAGGGCCGAGAAACACCATATATTTT,CASSYSSKGPRNTIYF
once,TRBJ2-1,NA,TRBV14,TGTGCCAGCAGCCAAACCGGGCCTTATAAGTTCTTC,CASSQTGPYKFF
NA,TRBJ2-3,NA,TRBV19,TGTGCCAGTAGCCTCGCCAGCACAGATACGCAGTATTTT,CASSLASTDTQYF
NA,TRBJ2-7,TRBD2,TRBV6-6,TGTGCCAGCAGTCAAACCCGGACTAGTGTGGGCGAGCAGTACTTC,CASSQTRTSVGEQYF
NA,TRBJ2-5,NA,TRBV9,TGTGCCAGCAGCAACCAAGAGACCCAGTACTTC,CASSNQETQYF
NA,TRBJ1-2,NA,TRBV7-2,TGTGCCAGCAGCTTAGCGCGAAGAACAGGGCGCGGCTACACCTTC,CASSLARRTGRGYTF
few,TRBJ2-5,NA,TRBV30,TGTGCCTGGGGACAGACCCAAGAGACCCAGTACTTC,CAWGQTQETQYF
NA,TRBJ1-3,NA,TRBV7-2,TGTGCCAGCAGCTTAGCCCCTTCAGCCTCTGGAAACACCATATATTTT,CASSLAPSASGNTIYF
NA,TRBJ2-7,TRBD2,TRBV27,TGTGCCAGCAGCGCGAATCAGCGGGAGCCCACCGAGCAGTACTTC,CASSANQREPTEQYF
NA,TRBJ2-2,NA,TRBV20-1,TGCAGTGCTAGAGGGGGCGGGGAGCTGTTTTTT,CSARGGGELFF
NA,TRBJ2-3,NA,TRBV4-3,TGCGCCAGCAGCCAAGATAATTACCCAGCAGATACGCAGTATTTT,CASSQDNYPADTQYF
NA,TRBJ1-1,TRBD1,TRBV4-3,TGCGCCAGCAGCCAAGCGACAGGGGGCATCGGGACTGAAGCTTTCTTT,CASSQATGGIGTEAFF
NA,TRBJ1-2,TRBD1,TRBV5-1,TGCGCCAGCAGGACAGGGGGCGACTATGGCTACACCTTC,CASRTGGDYGYTF
NA,TRBJ2-4,TRBD1,TRBV5-6,TGTGCCAGCAGCCTCGCCCTCGGACAGGGGGCCCGCAAAAACATTCAGTACTTC,CASSLALGQGARKNIQYF
NA,TRBJ2-5,TRBD2,TRBV7-8,TGTGCCAGCAGCCCCATAGCGGGAGGTATAGAGACCCAGTACTTC,CASSPIAGGIETQYF
NA,TRBJ2-3,NA,TRBV19,TGTGCCAGTAGTATTAGTGCGGATACGCAGTATTTT,CASSISADTQYF
NA,TRBJ2-5,NA,TRBV21-1,TGTGCCAGCAGGCCACCCGGACAAGAGACCCAGTACTTC,CASRPPGQETQYF
NA,TRBJ2-7,NA,TRBV6-4,TGTGCCAGCAGTTCGACCTTACCAGGCGAGCAGTACTTC,CASSSTLPGEQYF
NA,TRBJ1-2,TRBD1,TRBV30,TGTGCCTGGGGGACAGCCTATGGCTACACCTTC,CAWGTAYGYTF
NA,TRBJ1-4,NA,TRBV5-6,TGTGCCAGCAGCTTGGGGGGCTCGTCTAATGAAAAACTGTTTTTT,CASSLGGSSNEKLFF
NA,TRBJ1-5,NA,TRBV29-1,TGCAGCGTTGAACCTTATGTGGGGGAGGAAAATGGGCCCCAGCATTTT,CSVEPYVGEENGPQHF
NA,TRBJ1-1,TRBD1,TRBV11-2,TGTGCCAGCAGCCCAGAGGGGAGGGACAGGGCCCAGGACACTGAAGCTTTCTTT,CASSPEGRDRAQDTEAFF